Listed below are T cell receptor beta chains from one sample, sequenced in a study of early T cells in non-severe SARS-CoV-2 infection. TCRdb used MiXCR to reprocess the 5' RACE reads, holding one entry per CDR3 protein. The profile shows over 100,000 distinct CDR3 sequences, around 14% of them singletons. Sequenced material: whole blood. The receptor set was obtained from an adult who was a healthcare worker with PCR-confirmed SARS-CoV-2 infection or an uninfected control (not recorded which). The CDR3 runs from the conserved cysteine through the conserved F or W. Size is omitted from some rows. Given values are once, few, many or a class for expanded clones.

>TRBJ1-2|TRBV12-3/TRBV12-4|many
CASSLSGGVSYTF
>TRBJ1-5|TRBV7-6|.
CASNSSLRGQPQHF
>TRBJ2-3|TRBV4-3|few
CASSQDGAPSSTQYF
>TRBJ2-6|TRBV7-9|.
CAVVNWGVVTSGANVLTF
>TRBJ2-1|TRBV5-1|.
CASSLEREAYNEQFF
>TRBJ2-1|TRBV7-9|many
CASSLQGEAYNEQFF
>TRBJ2-7|TRBV7-8|.
CASSPVVQGGNKPYEQYF
>TRBJ2-7|TRBV14|many
CASSLGVWYEQYF
>TRBJ2-7|TRBV25-1|few
CASSEEVAGGNYEQYF
>TRBJ2-1|TRBV7-2|many
CASSLVPSGSDNEQFF
>TRBJ2-7|TRBV7-8|.
CASSLGREVYEQYF
>TRBJ2-5|TRBV25-1|few
CASSEYRTGGISETQYF
>TRBJ2-3|TRBV11-1|few
CASSPIRGVTDTQYF
>TRBJ2-5|TRBV12-3/TRBV12-4|few
CASSAGLGTQYF
>TRBJ2-2|TRBV20-1|many
CSARNTGELFF
>TRBJ2-5|TRBV20-1|many
CSARLAGTEETQYF
>TRBJ1-3|TRBV12-3/TRBV12-4|few
CASKGTPFDTIYF
>TRBJ2-4|TRBV28|.
CASTPSRSWAKNIQYF
>TRBJ2-1|TRBV18|many
CASSPPPGLAYNEQFF
>TRBJ2-7|TRBV7-2|many
CASSLPLAGPPIREQYF
>TRBJ1-4|TRBV10-3|few
CAISESGTGDEKLFF
>TRBJ2-2|TRBV7-9|many
CASSLATPTGELFF
>TRBJ2-7|TRBV5-6|.
CASSPPGNVYEQYF
>TRBJ2-5|TRBV6-5|.
CASSTTAGAETQYF
>TRBJ2-1|TRBV12-3/TRBV12-4|many
CASSLPGINEQFF
>TRBJ2-3|TRBV5-4|.
CASSLPGGRYTQYF
>TRBJ1-2|TRBV28|few
CASSLSASSVGYTF
>TRBJ2-3|TRBV7-8|many
CASSLVRGRGTDTQYF
>TRBJ2-7|TRBV6-2/TRBV6-3|many
CASRTTLPTPREQYF
>TRBJ2-1|TRBV7-9|.
CASSWGASYNEQFF
>TRBJ2-2|TRBV7-3|.
CASSVTRGPGELFF
>TRBJ2-1|TRBV20-1|many
CSARGGNRAYNEQFF
>TRBJ2-1|TRBV5-6|.
CASSFGTIAYNEQFF
>TRBJ2-4|TRBV7-2|many
CASSFADRANIQYF
>TRBJ2-3|TRBV7-6|.
CASSILAGGVTDTQYF
>TRBJ2-7|TRBV5-4|many
CASSSGEEQYF
>TRBJ1-6|TRBV9|few
CASSSNRAPLHF
>TRBJ2-3|TRBV12-3/TRBV12-4|many
CASSLPGAPHTDTQYF
>TRBJ2-5|TRBV13|few
CASSLQGVETQYF
>TRBJ2-5|TRBV28|many
CASSLGIAGTQETQYF
>TRBJ1-2|TRBV7-9|many
CASSSKQGPYGYTF
>TRBJ2-1|TRBV2|many
CASRGAGYYNEQFF
>TRBJ1-3|TRBV12-3/TRBV12-4|many
CASSLDRLNTIYF
>TRBJ2-7|TRBV28|few
CASSFRAGRTTYEQYF
>TRBJ2-7|TRBV12-3/TRBV12-4|.
CASSIGTHAYEQYF
>TRBJ2-5|TRBV28|.
CASSLFSLKIKQETQYF
>TRBJ2-1|TRBV7-6|many
CASSRLTGNEQFF
>TRBJ2-4|TRBV3-1|.
CASSQETTTDIQYF
>TRBJ2-1|TRBV27|many
CASSLMSDYNEQFF
>TRBJ2-3|TRBV25-1|.
CASSVLAGDYTQYF
>TRBJ1-1|TRBV28|.
CASSRPENTEAFF
>TRBJ2-3|TRBV3-1|many
CASSQDGASDDTQYF
>TRBJ1-1|TRBV11-3|many
CASSLAHGVTEAFF